The text below deals with one T cell receptor beta chain. Antigen unknown. PCR involved 60 Vbeta and 13 Jbeta primers. Using immunoSEQ multiplex PCR, the repertoire was profiled, and TCRdb retains in-frame clones only, with some absent. The repertoire consists of 140,000 to 150,000 clones, with roughly 71% occurring once and the leading ten covering around 7%. The data were obtained in a study of cytomegalovirus exposure and HLA in healthy donors. Study background: As an earlier analysis found, about 179 million T cells yielded over 95 million unique TCR beta sequences.

The germline V and J ends were trimmed by 2 bases and 11 bases, with 16 bases remaining between them. The germline V gene has CDR1 MNHEY and CDR2 SMNVEV (reference sequence). The CDR3 runs 14 residues. Study-wide results and caveats: A later analysis revealed that TCR association rates differed between HLA loci, peaking at DRB1 and bottoming out at HLA-C. Investigators reported around 150 TCR beta chains as tied to cytomegalovirus.

The clonotype comes from a man aged 25-45 years in good health and CMV-seronegative. Sequenced sample: PBMCs. V gene TRBV27 combines with J gene TRBJ1-5; D possibly corresponds to TRBD1 (5 bases). CDR3 in amino acids: CASSLRQGGRTQHF. The CDR3 nucleotides are TGTGCCAGCAGTTTACGGCAGGGTGGAAGGACCCAGCATTTT.